Below, 16 T cell receptor beta chains from the same sample are listed, as sequenced in a study of T cells in tuberculosis listed by TCRdb under 2018. Thawed, overnight-rested PBMC were stained with GMM-loaded CD1B tetramer, a Live/Dead dye and anti-CD3, then sorted on a FACS Aria II. C32 glucose monomycolate purified from Rhodococcus equi was loaded onto CD1B tetramers. Library preparation used the immunoSEQ multiplex PCR assay. In its TCRdb copy, this immuneACCESS table keeps in-frame sequences only and misses some clones. Where compared with another copy, unresolved V genes explain less than half of these, and the others have no known cause. The sample data list 70,000 to 95,000 clones, and approximately 90% of these were observed just once. Under 2.5% of the sample belongs to the ten largest clones. Sequenced input: CD1b-GMM tetramer-negative cells sorted from PBMCs. Sample cell subset or site, as interpreted from the label and publication: T cells not binding CD1B-GMM tetramer, sorted from same donor. The receptors stem from an adult woman with latent tuberculosis.

The V call is TRBV7-9, the J call TRBJ2-5, with a tentative D call TRBD1 (7 bases). Trimming shortened V by 1 base and J by 3 bases, and 21 bases separated the two germline ends. The CDR3 loop spans 18 amino acids. The V gene's germline CDR1 is SEHNR and CDR2 FQNEAQ (reference sequence). CDR3 sequence (DNA): TGTGCCAGCAGCTTAGGGGGGTTGGAGGGGGCGCTGAAAGAGACCCAGTACTTC. It encodes CASSLGGLEGALKETQYF.

The chain couples TRBV18 to TRBJ2-2; 9 bases are shared with TRBD1. The V gene's germline CDR1 is KGHSH and CDR2 LQKENI. The CDR3 covers 16 residues. With 1 base clipped from V and 3 bases from J, the junction kept 3 bases outside the gene matches. CDR3: CASSPLGTGYTGELFF. CDR3 in DNA: TGTGCCAGCTCACCACTCGGGACAGGGTACACCGGGGAGCTGTTTTTT.

The chain recombines TRBV27 with TRBJ1-6, with a possible D match to TRBD1 (5 bases). CDR1 MNHEY and CDR2 SMNVEV come from the germline V gene (reference sequence). The CDR3 runs to 13 residues. Trimming shortened V by 2 bases and J by 8 bases, and 7 bases separated the two germline ends. The CDR3 DNA follows: TGTGCCAGCAGTTTAGACAGATATTCACCCCTCCACTTT. Protein product: CASSLDRYSPLHF.

The genes are TRBV7-2 and TRBJ2-1; TRBD2 is a possible D gene (6 bases). Trimming shortened V by 0 bases and J by 10 bases, and 13 bases separated the two germline ends. This CDR3 comprises 14 residues. The germline V gene has CDR1 SGHTA and CDR2 FQGNSA. This CDR3 is CASSLAGGAREQFF. The CDR3 nucleotides read TGTGCCAGCAGCTTAGCAGGCGGGGCCCGCGAGCAGTTCTTC.

This clone came up once. The chain recombines TRBV14 with TRBJ1-3; 8 nucleotides align to TRBD1. CDR3 size: 16 residues. V was clipped by 4 bases and J by 3 bases; unmatched bases: 8. Germline CDR1 is SGHDN and CDR2 is FVKESK. The CDR3 region has the DNA TGTGCCAGCAGCCCTTTCGCAGGGGGCTTTGGAAACACCATATATTTT. Encoded protein: CASSPFAGGFGNTIYF.

In its sample, this clone was seen once. The chain employs TRBV19 and TRBJ1-1; tentatively, D is TRBD1 (5 bases). Germline CDR1 LNHDA, CDR2 SQIVND (reference sequence). The CDR3 has 14 residues. Trimming took off 1 base at V and 5 bases at J, with 11 bases between the two ends. The CDR3 is CASSIAAGRTEAFF. DNA for the CDR3: TGTGCCAGTAGTATAGCTGCAGGGAGGACTGAAGCTTTCTTT.

The chain joins TRBV10-2 to TRBJ1-2; 8 bases agree with TRBD1. The CDR3 has 14 amino acids. CDR1 and CDR2 from the germline V gene are WSHSY and SAAADI. Unmatched junction bases numbered 5, after V lost 6 bases and J lost 2 bases. CDR3 nucleotide sequence: TGCGCCAGCAGAACAGGGGGAGCCAACTATGGCTACACCTTC. Protein sequence: CASRTGGANYGYTF.

This clone has a handful of counts. The chain combines TRBV14 with TRBJ1-4; D call uncertain. This CDR3 has 12 amino acids. The germline gives CDR1 SGHDN, CDR2 FVKESK. V lost 4 bases and J 10 bases, leaving 10 bases between the germline ends. The CDR3 region is CASSLPVGKLFF. The CDR3 DNA is TGTGCCAGCAGCCTACCGGTCGGAAAACTGTTTTTT.

This clone was observed once. The rearrangement links TRBV19 to TRBJ1-4; TRBD1 matches at 10 bases. With 7 bases clipped from V and 7 bases from J, the junction kept 12 bases outside the gene matches. The CDR3 runs 16 residues. CDR1 LNHDA and CDR2 SQIVND come from the germline V gene (reference sequence). The CDR3 here is CASTTVRDRGGEKLFF. Written as DNA, the CDR3 is TGTGCCAGTACCACCGTGAGGGACAGGGGTGGTGAAAAACTGTTTTTT.

This chain links TRBV5-6 with TRBJ2-2, with TRBD1 matching 7 bases. Germline CDR1 SGHDT, CDR2 YYEEEE. The CDR3 runs to 17 residues. V shed 5 bases, J shed 7 bases, and the junction held 17 bases outside the gene matches. CDR3 residues: CASRRLGNGQVSGELFF. The CDR3 bases are TGTGCCAGCAGGCGCCTGGGCAATGGACAGGTAAGCGGGGAGCTGTTTTTT.

The rearrangement links TRBV5-5 to TRBJ1-2; 7 nucleotides align to TRBD1. The trim removed 3 bases at V and 0 bases at J, leaving 2 bases unmatched. From germline, CDR1 is SGHKS and CDR2 YYEKEE (reference sequence). The CDR3 runs to 14 residues. The CDR3 DNA is TGTGCCAGCAGCTCCGGACAGGCTAACTATGGCTACACCTTC. The encoded protein is CASSSGQANYGYTF.

The table lists this clone with a count of one. The rearrangement uses TRBV11-2 and TRBJ2-3; 9 bases agree with TRBD2. After removal of 5 bases from V and 5 bases from J, the junction contained 14 bases not matched to a gene. The germline V gene encodes CDR1 SGHAT and CDR2 FQNNGV. The CDR3 is 17 amino acids. CDR3: CASSPMGSGGPQDTQYF. CDR3 nucleotides: TGTGCCAGCAGCCCGATGGGTAGCGGGGGCCCCCAAGATACGCAGTATTTT. Combining the CDR3 with reference TRBV11-2 and TRBJ2-3 gives the whole variable domain EAGVAQSPRYKIIEKRQSVAFWCNPISGHATLYWYQQILGQGPKLLIQFQNNGVVDDSQLPKDRFSAERLKGVDSTLKIQPAKLEDSAVYLCASSPMGSGGPQDTQYFGPGTRLTVL.

The CDR3: CASSEQGNQPQHF. CDR3 bases: TGTGCCAGCAGTGAACAGGGGAATCAGCCCCAGCATTTT. This chain links TRBV6-1 with TRBJ1-5, with D perhaps matching TRBD1 (6 bases). Germline CDR1 and CDR2: MNHNS and SASEGT. V gave up 2 bases and J gave up 4 bases, with 6 bases separating them. CDR3 size: 13 residues.

The chain is built from TRBV27 and TRBJ2-5; D possibly corresponds to TRBD2 (6 bases). The V and J ends lost 9 bases and 5 bases respectively, with 10 bases between them. The CDR3 is 11 amino acids. Germline values: CDR1 MNHEY, CDR2 SMNVEV (reference sequence). CDR3 nucleotide sequence: TGTGCCAGTACCGGAGGGGAGACCCAGTACTTC. As protein: CASTGGETQYF.

The rearrangement links TRBV13 to TRBJ2-5; D not certain. Germline lookup yields CDR1 PRHDT and CDR2 FYEKMQ (reference sequence). The CDR3 is 15 amino acids. The ends were cut back, 2 bases at V and 1 base at J, with 11 bases in the middle. CDR3 residues: CASSLNPWPQETQYF. CDR3 sequence (DNA): TGTGCCAGCAGCTTAAATCCTTGGCCCCAAGAGACCCAGTACTTC.

J is TRBJ2-7 and V is TRBV28, with 8 bases aligning to TRBD1. The CDR3 totals 17 residues. Trimming cost V 7 bases and J 6 bases; bases outside gene matches: 20. Germline values: CDR1 MDHEN, CDR2 SYDVKM. CDR3 sequence reads: CASTSRGGQAGFAEQYV. The DNA for the CDR3 is TGTGCCAGCACCTCAAGAGGGGGACAGGCGGGATTCGCCGAGCAGTACGTC.